This entry is about one TCR beta chain. Only in-frame clones appear in the TCRdb table, and some are missing; sequencing was by immunoSEQ multiplex PCR. This sample carries about 240,000 clones, around 90% of them seen once, and the ten largest clones take approximately 7.6%. This CDR3 has 14 residues. CDR1 SGHAT and CDR2 FQNNGV come from the germline V gene. Trimming removed 5 bases from V and 3 bases from J, with 14 bases in between. The data derive from a study of blood T cell repertoires in COVID-19. Study in general: T cells, B-cell-depleted T cells, or PBMCs provided the cDNA or gDNA that served as material.

The rearrangement links TRBV11-2 to TRBJ2-7; D remains unclear. The TCR was taken from a man between 60 and 75 years old who had recovered from COVID-19. The sample taken for sequencing was peripheral blood. The CDR3 is CASSLLGGSYEQYF. The CDR3 nucleotides are TGTGCCAGCAGCCTTCTCGGCGGCAGCTACGAGCAGTACTTC.